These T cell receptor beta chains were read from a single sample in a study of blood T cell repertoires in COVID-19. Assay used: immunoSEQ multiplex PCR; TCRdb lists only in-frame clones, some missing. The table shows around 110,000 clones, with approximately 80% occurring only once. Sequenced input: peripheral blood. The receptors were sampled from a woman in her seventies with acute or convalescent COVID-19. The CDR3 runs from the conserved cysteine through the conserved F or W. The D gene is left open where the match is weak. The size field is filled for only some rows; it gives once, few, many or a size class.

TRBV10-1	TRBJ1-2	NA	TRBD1	CASSETYHPDRDYGYTF	TGCGCCAGCAGTGAAACCTACCATCCCGACAGGGACTATGGCTACACCTTC
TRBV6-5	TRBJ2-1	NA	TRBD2	CASASGSSYNEQFF	TGTGCCAGCGCTAGCGGGAGCTCCTACAATGAGCAGTTCTTC
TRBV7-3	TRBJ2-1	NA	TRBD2	CASSPRLAGGKVDEQFF	TGTGCCAGCAGCCCCCGACTAGCGGGAGGGAAGGTTGATGAGCAGTTCTTC
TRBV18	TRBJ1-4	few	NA	CASSPPTVEKLFF	TGTGCCAGCTCACCACCGACAGTTGAAAAACTGTTTTTT
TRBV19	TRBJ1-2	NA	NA	CASSRSDGVNYGYTF	TGTGCCAGTAGCCGTTCGGACGGGGTAAACTATGGCTACACCTTC
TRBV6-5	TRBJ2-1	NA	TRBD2	CASNRGLADYNEQFF	TGTGCCAGCAACAGGGGACTAGCGGATTACAATGAGCAGTTCTTC
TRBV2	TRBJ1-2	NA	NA	CASSDQGSGYTF	TGTGCCAGCAGTGACCAGGGGAGCGGCTACACCTTC
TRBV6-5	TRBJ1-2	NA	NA	CASSSSAGYTF	TGTGCCAGCAGTTCGAGCGCTGGCTACACCTTC
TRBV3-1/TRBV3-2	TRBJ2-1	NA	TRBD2	CASSHRAGGYNEQFF	TGTGCCAGCAGCCATAGAGCGGGAGGGTACAATGAGCAGTTCTTC
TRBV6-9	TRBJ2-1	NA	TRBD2	CASTGGSNENEQFF	TGTGCCAGCACGGGCGGGAGTAATGAGAATGAGCAGTTCTTC
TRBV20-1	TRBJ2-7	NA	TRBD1	CSAGTGNGVHF	TGCAGTGCCGGGACAGGGAACGGTGTACACTTC
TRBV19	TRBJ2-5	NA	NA	CASSPRAGVQETQYF	TGTGCCAGTAGTCCCAGGGCAGGGGTCCAAGAGACCCAGTACTTC
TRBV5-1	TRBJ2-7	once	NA	CASSLRQGGYEQYF	TGCGCCAGCAGCTTGAGGCAGGGGGGCTACGAGCAGTACTTC
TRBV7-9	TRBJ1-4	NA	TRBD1	CASSSRQGATTNEKLFF	TGTGCCAGCAGCTCTAGACAGGGGGCCACGACTAATGAAAAACTGTTTTTT
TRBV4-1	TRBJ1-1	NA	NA	CASSQPRAKRTEAFF	TGCGCCAGCAGCCAACCGAGGGCGAAGAGGACTGAAGCTTTCTTT
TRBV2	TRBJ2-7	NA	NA	CASSEKVRKYF	TGTGCCAGCAGTGAAAAGGTCAGGAAGTACTTC
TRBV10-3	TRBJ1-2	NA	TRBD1	CAISEDRVLPGYTF	TGTGCCATCAGTGAAGACAGGGTTCTCCCCGGCTACACCTTC
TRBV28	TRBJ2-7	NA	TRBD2	CASIGTSGTSSSYEQYF	TGTGCCAGCATAGGGACTAGCGGGACTTCGAGCTCCTACGAGCAGTACTTC
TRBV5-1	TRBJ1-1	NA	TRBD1	CASSFQGASTEAFF	TGCGCCAGCAGCTTTCAGGGGGCGAGCACTGAAGCTTTCTTT
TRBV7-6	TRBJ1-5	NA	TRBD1	CASSLASRGGNQPQHF	TGTGCCAGCAGCTTAGCGAGCAGGGGGGGCAATCAGCCCCAGCATTTT
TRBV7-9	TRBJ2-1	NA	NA	CASSLAGGHNEQFF	TGTGCCAGCAGCTTAGCGGGGGGACACAATGAGCAGTTCTTC
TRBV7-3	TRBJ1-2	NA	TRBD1	CASSVTGGQDYGYTF	TGTGCCAGCAGCGTCACAGGGGGACAAGACTATGGCTACACCTTC
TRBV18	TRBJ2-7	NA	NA	CASSPTGVRSGEQYF	TGTGCCAGCTCACCTACCGGGGTCCGTTCGGGCGAGCAGTACTTC
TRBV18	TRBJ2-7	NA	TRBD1	CASSPRQGAPYYEQYF	TGTGCCAGCTCACCAAGACAGGGGGCGCCGTACTACGAGCAGTACTTC
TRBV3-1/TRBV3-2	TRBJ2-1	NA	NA	CASSQERSQGLNEQFF	TGTGCCAGCAGCCAAGAAAGAAGTCAGGGTTTGAATGAGCAGTTCTTC
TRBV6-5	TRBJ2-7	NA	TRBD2	CASSPERGVSYEQYF	TGTGCCAGCAGTCCAGAGCGGGGGGTTTCCTACGAGCAGTACTTC
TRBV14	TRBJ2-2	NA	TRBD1	CASSLERLGTGLTGELFF	TGTGCCAGCAGCCTGGAGCGCTTAGGGACAGGCCTCACCGGGGAGCTGTTTTTT